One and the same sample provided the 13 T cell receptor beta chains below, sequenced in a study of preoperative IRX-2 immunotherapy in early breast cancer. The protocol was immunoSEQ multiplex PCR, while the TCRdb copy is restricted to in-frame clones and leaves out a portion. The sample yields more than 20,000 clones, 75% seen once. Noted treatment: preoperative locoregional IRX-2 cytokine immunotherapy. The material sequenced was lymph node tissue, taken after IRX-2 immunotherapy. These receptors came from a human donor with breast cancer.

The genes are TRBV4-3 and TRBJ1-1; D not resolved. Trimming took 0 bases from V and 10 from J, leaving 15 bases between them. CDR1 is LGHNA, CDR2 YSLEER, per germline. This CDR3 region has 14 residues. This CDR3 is CASSQDRTVEGAFF. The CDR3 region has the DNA TGCGCCAGCAGCCAAGATAGGACGGTCGAAGGAGCTTTCTTT.

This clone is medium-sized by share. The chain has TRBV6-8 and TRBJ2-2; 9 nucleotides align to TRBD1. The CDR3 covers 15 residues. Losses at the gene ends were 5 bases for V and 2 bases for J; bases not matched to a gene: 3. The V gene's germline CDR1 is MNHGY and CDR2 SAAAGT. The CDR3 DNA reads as TGTGCCAGCAGTCAACAGGGGGCCAACACCGGGGAGCTGTTTTTT. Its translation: CASSQQGANTGELFF.

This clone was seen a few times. The CDR3 coding sequence is TGTGCCAGCAGAGACAGATCGGGAAACACCATATATTTT. Residues: CASRDRSGNTIYF. The rearrangement links TRBV7-1 to TRBJ1-3; the D gene is possibly TRBD1 (5 bases). TRBV7-1 is an ORF for which the function is uncertain. The CDR3 is 13 amino acids. V lost 6 bases to trimming and J lost 4 bases, with 10 bases between them.

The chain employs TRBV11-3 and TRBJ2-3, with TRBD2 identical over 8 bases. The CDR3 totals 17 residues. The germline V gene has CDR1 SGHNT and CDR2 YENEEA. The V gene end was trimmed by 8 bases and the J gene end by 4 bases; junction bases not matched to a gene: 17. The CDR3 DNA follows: TGTGCCAGCGCAATTACCGGGAGGGAAAATGGTGCAGATACGCAGTATTTT. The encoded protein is CASAITGRENGADTQYF.

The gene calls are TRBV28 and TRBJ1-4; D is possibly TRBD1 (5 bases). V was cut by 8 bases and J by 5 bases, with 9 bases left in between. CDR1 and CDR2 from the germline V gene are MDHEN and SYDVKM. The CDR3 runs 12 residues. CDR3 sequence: CASGGHNEKLFF. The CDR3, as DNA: TGTGCCAGCGGTGGACACAATGAAAAACTGTTTTTT. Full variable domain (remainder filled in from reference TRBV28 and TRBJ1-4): DVKVTQSSRYLVKRTGEKVFLECVQDMDHENMFWYRQDPGLGLRLIYFSYDVKMKEKGDIPEGYSVSREKKERFSLILESASTNQTSMYLCASGGHNEKLFFGSGTQLSVL.

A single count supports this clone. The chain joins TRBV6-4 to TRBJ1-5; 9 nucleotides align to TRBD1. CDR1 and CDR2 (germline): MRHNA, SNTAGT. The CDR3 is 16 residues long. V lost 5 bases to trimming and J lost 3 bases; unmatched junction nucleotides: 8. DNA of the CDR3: TGTGCCAGCAGTCCGGACAGGGGAAGGGACAATCAGCCCCAGCATTTT. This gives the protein CASSPDRGRDNQPQHF.

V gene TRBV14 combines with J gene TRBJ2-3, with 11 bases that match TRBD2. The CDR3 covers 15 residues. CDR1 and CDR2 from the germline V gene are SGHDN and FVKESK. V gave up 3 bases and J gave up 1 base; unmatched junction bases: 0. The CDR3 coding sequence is TGTGCCAGCAGCCATAGCGGGAGGGGCACAGATACGCAGTATTTT. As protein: CASSHSGRGTDTQYF.

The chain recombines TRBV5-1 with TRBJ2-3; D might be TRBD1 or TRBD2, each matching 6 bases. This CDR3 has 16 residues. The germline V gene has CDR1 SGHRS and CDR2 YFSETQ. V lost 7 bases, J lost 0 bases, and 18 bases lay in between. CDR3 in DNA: TGCGCCAGCGCCTTCGGGGGCGGGCGTAGCACAGATACGCAGTATTTT. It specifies CASAFGGGRSTDTQYF. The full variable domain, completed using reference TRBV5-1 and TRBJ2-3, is KAGVTQTPRYLIKTRGQQVTLSCSPISGHRSVSWYQQTPGQGLQFLFEYFSETQRNKGNFPGRFSGRQFSNSRSEMNVSTLELGDSALYLCASAFGGGRSTDTQYFGPGTRLTVL.

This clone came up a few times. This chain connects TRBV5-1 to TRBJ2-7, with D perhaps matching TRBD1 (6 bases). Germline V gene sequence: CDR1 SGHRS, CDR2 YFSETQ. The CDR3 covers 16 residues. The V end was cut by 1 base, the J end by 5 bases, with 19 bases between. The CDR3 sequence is CASSLRQVSPTDEQYF. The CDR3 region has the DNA TGCGCCAGCAGCTTGAGACAGGTCAGCCCAACAGACGAGCAGTACTTC.

CDR3 nucleotide sequence: TGTGCCAGCAGCTTAGGGGCCCTTTCCTACAATGAGCAGTTCTTC. Translated: CASSLGALSYNEQFF. The chain couples TRBV11-3 to TRBJ2-1; the D is unclear. V lost 1 base to trimming and J lost 1 base, with 8 bases between them. The germline V gene encodes CDR1 SGHNT and CDR2 YENEEA. This CDR3 region has 15 residues.

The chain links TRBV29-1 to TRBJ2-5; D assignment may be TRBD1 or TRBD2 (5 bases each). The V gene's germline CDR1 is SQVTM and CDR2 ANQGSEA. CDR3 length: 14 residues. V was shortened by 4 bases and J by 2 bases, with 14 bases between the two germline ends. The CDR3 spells CSVALQGPQETQYF. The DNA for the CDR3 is TGCAGCGTTGCCCTGCAGGGACCTCAAGAGACCCAGTACTTC.

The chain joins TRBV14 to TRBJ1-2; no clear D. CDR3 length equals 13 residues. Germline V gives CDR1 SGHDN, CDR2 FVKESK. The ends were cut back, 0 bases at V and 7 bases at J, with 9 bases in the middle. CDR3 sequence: CASSQDWVGGYTF. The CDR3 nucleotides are TGTGCCAGCAGCCAAGACTGGGTTGGTGGCTACACCTTC.

The CDR3, as DNA: TGTGCCAGCAGCCCGCAGACTGGATACAATGAGCAGTTCTTC. Translated: CASSPQTGYNEQFF. This sequence joins TRBV7-7 and TRBJ2-1, with no clear D. Germline assignment: CDR1 SSHAT and CDR2 FNYEAQ (reference sequence). This CDR3 contains 14 residues. Trimming stripped 5 bases from V and 4 bases from J, with 12 bases between.